Listed below are T cell receptor beta chains from one sample, sequenced in a study of blood T cell repertoires in COVID-19. The table came from immunoSEQ multiplex PCR; TCRdb's copy has only in-frame clones and leaves some out. The repertoire has over 400,000 clones, 86% of them found once; the top ten carry more than 1.4%. The sequencing sample was made of peripheral blood. The receptors were sampled from a woman in her 30s with active or convalescent COVID-19. Both conserved end residues are part of each CDR3. The D gene is left open where the match is weak. Rows may omit the clone size; those that give it use once, few, many or a size class.

>TRBV7-6|NA|TRBJ2-2|TRBD1
CASSSFLGQGNTGELFF
TGTGCCAGCAGCTCCTTCTTGGGACAGGGTAACACCGGGGAGCTGTTTTTT
>TRBV10-3|NA|TRBJ1-1|NA
CAISESNSQKAFF
TGTGCCATCAGTGAGTCGAATAGTCAAAAAGCTTTCTTT
>TRBV10-1|NA|TRBJ2-7|TRBD2
CASSESERSGGNEQYF
TGCGCCAGCAGTGAGTCAGAGCGTAGCGGGGGTAACGAGCAGTACTTC
>TRBV6-6|NA|TRBJ1-6|NA
CASSSGPYNSPLHF
TGTGCCAGCAGTTCAGGCCCGTATAATTCACCCCTCCACTTT
>TRBV10-3|NA|TRBJ1-1|NA
CAISLQKNTEAFF
TGTGCCATCAGCTTACAGAAGAACACTGAAGCTTTCTTT
>TRBV9|NA|TRBJ2-1|TRBD2
CASSTSGNSYNEQFF
TGTGCCAGCAGCACTAGCGGAAACTCCTACAATGAGCAGTTCTTC
>TRBV5-1|NA|TRBJ1-3|NA
CASSEGDGNTIYF
TGCGCCAGCAGCGAGGGGGACGGAAACACCATATATTTT
>TRBV9|once|TRBJ2-1|TRBD2
CASTSVRLAGGNEQFF
TGTGCCAGCACCAGCGTAAGGCTAGCGGGGGGTAATGAGCAGTTCTTC
>TRBV29-1|NA|TRBJ1-1|NA
CSVEVVEAFF
TGCAGCGTTGAGGTAGTTGAAGCTTTCTTT
>TRBV18|NA|TRBJ2-2|NA
CASSPPLAIHTGELFF
TGTGCCAGCTCACCACCTCTAGCGATCCACACCGGGGAGCTGTTTTTT
>TRBV19|NA|TRBJ2-7|TRBD1
CASRAPGQTDYEQYF
TGTGCCAGTAGGGCCCCGGGACAGACAGACTACGAGCAGTACTTC
>TRBV2|NA|TRBJ2-7|TRBD2
CASSEEGLAGRGTYEQYF
TGTGCCAGCAGTGAAGAAGGACTAGCGGGGAGGGGTACCTACGAGCAGTACTTC
>TRBV10-2|once|TRBJ1-3|NA
CASSEQGQRNTIYF
TGCGCCAGCAGTGAGCAAGGACAGCGAAACACCATATATTTT
>TRBV5-1|NA|TRBJ2-7|TRBD2
CASSLDLAGGTYEQYF
TGCGCCAGCAGCTTGGATTTAGCGGGAGGCACCTACGAGCAGTACTTC
>TRBV4-1|NA|TRBJ1-1|NA
CASSQEGATTSEAFF
TGCGCCAGCAGCCAAGAAGGGGCCACGACTTCTGAAGCTTTCTTT
>TRBV4-1|once|TRBJ2-5|TRBD2
CASSQDSYSGDTGQYF
TGCGCCAGCAGCCAAGATTCATATAGCGGGGACACGGGCCAGTACTTC
>TRBV14|NA|TRBJ1-2|NA
CASSTGTHSFYGYTF
TGTGCCAGCAGCACCGGGACACACTCTTTCTATGGCTACACCTTC
>TRBV29-1|NA|TRBJ1-2|NA
CSVDSTGPHWNYGYTF
TGCAGCGTTGACTCAACAGGGCCCCACTGGAACTATGGCTACACCTTC
>TRBV7-8|few|TRBJ1-4|NA
CASSLVLVEKLFF
TGTGCCAGCAGCTTAGTTCTAGTGGAAAAACTGTTTTTT
>TRBV18|NA|TRBJ2-3|NA
CASSPPITDTQYF
TGTGCCAGCTCACCACCTATCACAGATACGCAGTATTTT
>TRBV7-9|NA|TRBJ1-1|NA
CASSLEDYVEAFF
TGTGCCAGCAGCTTAGAAGACTATGTTGAAGCTTTCTTT
>TRBV5-5|NA|TRBJ2-2|NA
CASSWRLPNTGELFF
TGTGCCAGCAGCTGGCGACTACCGAACACCGGGGAGCTGTTTTTT
>TRBV9|NA|TRBJ1-2|NA
CASSPRGYGYTF
TGTGCCAGCAGCCCCCGCGGCTATGGCTACACCTTC
>TRBV4-1|NA|TRBJ2-3|TRBD1
CASSKYQGAMTDTQYF
TGCGCCAGCAGCAAATATCAGGGGGCAATGACAGATACGCAGTATTTT
>TRBV7-6|NA|TRBJ2-1|NA
CASSVTGTQFNNEQFF
TGTGCCAGCAGCGTCACCGGGACACAATTCAACAATGAGCAGTTCTTC
>TRBV18|NA|TRBJ1-3|NA
CASSYSGNTIYF
TGTGCCAGCTCATACTCTGGAAACACCATATATTTT
>TRBV2|NA|TRBJ2-7|NA
CASRSRGTYEQYF
TGTGCCAGCAGAAGCAGGGGAACCTACGAGCAGTACTTC
>TRBV2|NA|TRBJ2-4|TRBD1
CASSDDRAQNIQYF
TGTGCCAGCAGTGATGACAGGGCCCAAAACATTCAGTACTTC
>TRBV5-8|once|TRBJ1-1|NA
CASSFGADRLRNTEAFF
TGTGCCAGCAGCTTTGGGGCGGACCGTTTGAGGAACACTGAAGCTTTCTTT
>TRBV5-1|NA|TRBJ2-2|TRBD1
CASTTGGNTGELFF
TGCGCCAGCACCACAGGGGGCAACACCGGGGAGCTGTTTTTT
>TRBV4-1|NA|TRBJ1-2|TRBD1
CASSHPPTGASRGYTF
TGCGCCAGCAGCCATCCCCCCACAGGGGCCTCTCGTGGCTACACCTTC
>TRBV11-2|NA|TRBJ2-5|NA
CASSSPVGAQYF
TGTGCCAGCAGCTCCCCCGTAGGGGCCCAGTACTTC
>TRBV11-2|NA|TRBJ2-3|NA
CASSLDFLSLGTRDTQYF
TGTGCCAGCAGCTTAGATTTTCTTTCGCTTGGCACGCGGGATACGCAGTATTTT
>TRBV1|NA|TRBJ1-5|NA
CTSSLRDRSNQPQHF
TGCACCAGCAGCCTCCGGGACAGGAGCAATCAGCCCCAGCATTTT
>TRBV30|few|TRBJ1-1|NA
CAWSTSSNTEAFF
TGTGCCTGGAGTACTAGTTCGAACACTGAAGCTTTCTTT
>TRBV19|NA|TRBJ1-5|NA
CASSLTPGNQPQHF
TGTGCCAGTAGCCTAACTCCGGGCAATCAGCCCCAGCATTTT
>TRBV28|NA|TRBJ1-6|NA
CAARGRLNSPLHF
TGTGCCGCAAGGGGCCGATTGAATTCACCCCTCCACTTT
>TRBV24-1|NA|TRBJ1-5|NA
CATRGTTRNQPQHF
TGTGCCACCAGAGGGACAACTCGAAATCAGCCCCAGCATTTT
>TRBV19|NA|TRBJ1-6|TRBD1
CASSFLRDAGTGQSPLHF
TGTGCCAGTAGTTTCCTACGAGACGCCGGGACAGGGCAGTCACCCCTCCACTTT
>TRBV11-2|NA|TRBJ2-2|NA
CASRGPGTGELFF
TGTGCCAGCAGAGGTCCGGGGACCGGGGAGCTGTTTTTT
>TRBV3-1/TRBV3-2|NA|TRBJ1-1|NA
CASTLHSLGAEAFF
TGTGCCAGCACCCTACATTCTTTAGGGGCTGAAGCTTTCTTT
>TRBV9|NA|TRBJ2-5|NA
CASSAHRGVQTQYF
TGTGCCAGCAGCGCCCACCGCGGGGTCCAGACCCAGTACTTC
>TRBV10-3|NA|TRBJ2-7|NA
CAISEGSMSSYEQYF
TGTGCCATCAGTGAGGGTAGTATGAGCTCCTACGAGCAGTACTTC
>TRBV5-8|once|TRBJ1-2|TRBD1
CASSLPGQGFRGYTF
TGTGCCAGCAGCTTGCCGGGACAGGGGTTTCGTGGCTACACCTTC
>TRBV7-9|NA|TRBJ2-5|NA
CASSLVRDRETQYF
TGTGCCAGCAGCTTAGTTCGCGACAGAGAGACCCAGTACTTC
>TRBV6-6|NA|TRBJ2-5|TRBD2
CASSYSTWREQETQYF
TGTGCCAGCAGTTACTCAACCTGGCGGGAGCAAGAGACCCAGTACTTC
>TRBV4-1|NA|TRBJ2-7|TRBD1
CASSQDLDRANYEQYF
TGCGCCAGCAGCCAAGATTTGGACAGGGCCAACTACGAGCAGTACTTC
>TRBV10-1|NA|TRBJ2-1|NA
CASSRVNNEQFF
TGCGCCAGCTCCCGGGTCAACAATGAGCAGTTCTTC
>TRBV9|NA|TRBJ2-7|TRBD2
CASSAKPAPGTSGSYEQYF
TGTGCCAGCAGCGCCAAACCCGCCCCCGGGACTAGCGGGAGTTACGAGCAGTACTTC
>TRBV2|NA|TRBJ2-5|TRBD1
CASSQNPWDSSQETQYF
TGTGCCAGCAGCCAGAATCCCTGGGACAGCTCACAAGAGACCCAGTACTTC
>TRBV7-8|NA|TRBJ2-1|TRBD2
CASSRGLAGGPNYNEQFF
TGTGCCAGCAGCCGAGGACTAGCGGGAGGGCCAAACTACAATGAGCAGTTCTTC
>TRBV5-5|NA|TRBJ2-1|TRBD1
CASSRDSLLGEQFF
TGTGCCAGCAGCCGGGACAGCTTATTGGGTGAGCAGTTCTTC
>TRBV25-1|NA|TRBJ1-2|NA
CASSESGTAYGYTF
TGTGCCAGCAGTGAATCCGGGACTGCCTATGGCTACACCTTC
>TRBV2|NA|TRBJ2-6|TRBD2
CASSETWTSGKGANVLTF
TGTGCCAGCAGTGAAACATGGACTAGCGGGAAGGGGGCCAACGTCCTGACTTTC
>TRBV19|NA|TRBJ1-3|NA
CASSIQLNSGNTIYF
TGTGCCAGTAGTATCCAACTGAACTCTGGAAACACCATATATTTT